This TCR beta chain appears in the sequencing data of a study of T-cell reconstitution after alpha-beta-depleted transplantation in children. Study-wide findings and caveats: About two months after transplant, alpha-beta T cells reportedly came from several hundred expanded graft clones.

Per germline, CDR1 GTSNPN and CDR2 SVGIG (reference sequence). Deletions cut 3 bases from V and 8 bases from J, with 13 bases between. The CDR3 length is 12 residues. This clonotype was observed at least ten times. Its antigen is as yet unknown. The TCRbeta library was prepared with unique molecular identifiers. MiXCR, applied by TCRdb to the PCR reads, yields one record per CDR3 protein. The sample lists hundreds of thousands of distinct CDR3 sequences; about 12% were seen once. The chain combines TRBV30 with TRBJ1-1; D is unresolved. Sequenced material: PBMCs, taken before TCRalphabeta/CD19-depleted stem cell transplant. This sequence originates from a girl aged 2 to 10 with congenital amegakaryocytic thrombocytopenia, due to receive a stem cell transplant. The CDR3: CAWSGPVVEAFF. The CDR3 DNA follows: TGTGCCTGGAGCGGTCCCGTTGTGGAAGCTTTCTTT.